These T cell receptor beta chains were read from a single sample in a study of blood T cell repertoires in COVID-19. The table came from immunoSEQ multiplex PCR; TCRdb's copy has only in-frame clones and leaves some out. The table records some 64,000 clones, roughly three quarters of them present only once. The specimen sequenced was peripheral blood. The receptors were gathered from a woman aged 55-70 years with acute or convalescent COVID-19. Each CDR3 is given with its conserved first and last residue. D genes are given only for firm matches. Clone size is not always given. Where it is, it says once, few, many or a class for expanded clones.

V	size	D	J	CDR3	DNA
TRBV5-5	few	TRBD1	TRBJ2-1	CASSHRDSIYNEQFF	TGTGCCAGCAGCCACCGGGACAGTATCTACAATGAGCAGTTCTTC
TRBV15	NA	TRBD1	TRBJ2-5	CATSRGRRGQETQYF	TGTGCCACCAGCAGAGGTCGCAGGGGGCAAGAGACCCAGTACTTC
TRBV18	NA	TRBD1	TRBJ1-2	CASSPTGLNYGYTF	TGTGCCAGCTCACCGACAGGGCTGAACTATGGCTACACCTTC
TRBV5-1	NA	NA	TRBJ1-1	CASSLEVGPEAFF	TGCGCCAGCAGCTTGGAGGTGGGCCCTGAAGCTTTCTTT
TRBV7-8	medium-sized	TRBD1	TRBJ2-7	CASSLWTGVREQYF	TGTGCCAGCAGCTTATGGACAGGGGTTCGGGAGCAGTACTTC
TRBV9	NA	NA	TRBJ1-4	CASSAHPGWDEKLFF	TGTGCCAGCAGCGCGCACCCAGGGTGGGATGAAAAACTGTTTTTT
TRBV28	NA	NA	TRBJ1-2	CASSYAPGRGGYTF	TGTGCCAGCAGTTACGCTCCAGGGAGGGGAGGCTACACCTTC
TRBV19	NA	TRBD1	TRBJ1-3	CASMGTGAISGNTIYF	TGTGCCAGTATGGGGACAGGGGCCATCTCTGGAAACACCATATATTTT
TRBV11-2	NA	TRBD1	TRBJ1-2	CASSLGATDREYGYTF	TGTGCCAGCAGCTTAGGAGCCACGGACAGGGAATATGGCTACACCTTC
TRBV7-9	NA	TRBD1	TRBJ2-7	CASSSGTGAYEQYF	TGTGCCAGCAGCTCCGGGACAGGGGCTTACGAGCAGTACTTC
TRBV7-9	few	NA	TRBJ1-1	CASSLTGNTEAFF	TGTGCCAGCAGCTTAACCGGGAACACTGAAGCTTTCTTT
TRBV10-2	NA	TRBD2	TRBJ2-1	CASRDSGGEHNEQFF	TGCGCCAGCAGGGATAGCGGGGGGGAGCACAATGAGCAGTTCTTC
TRBV18	NA	NA	TRBJ1-1	CASSPLGLEGTEAFF	TGTGCCAGCTCACCACTCGGGTTGGAGGGCACTGAAGCTTTCTTT
TRBV29-1	NA	TRBD1	TRBJ2-3	CSVAGTGGLNSNTDTQYF	TGCAGCGTTGCCGGGACAGGGGGTCTAAATAGTAATACAGATACGCAGTATTTT
TRBV7-9	NA	TRBD2	TRBJ2-7	CASSQWRGASYEQYF	TGTGCCAGCAGCCAGTGGCGGGGGGCCTCCTACGAGCAGTACTTC
TRBV7-2	NA	TRBD1	TRBJ1-1	CASSLRQGYIGAFF	TGTGCCAGCAGCTTGCGACAGGGGTATATTGGAGCTTTCTTT
TRBV3-1/TRBV3-2	few	TRBD1	TRBJ1-1	CASSPQTGSSFF	TGTGCCAGCAGCCCCCAGACAGGGTCTTCTTTCTTT
TRBV18	NA	TRBD1	TRBJ1-2	CASSPADRGRGYTF	TGTGCCAGCTCACCAGCGGACAGGGGTCGTGGCTACACCTTC
TRBV5-4	NA	TRBD2	TRBJ2-1	CASSLAGSGDNEQFF	TGTGCCAGCAGCTTGGCGGGTAGCGGGGACAATGAGCAGTTCTTC
TRBV5-1	NA	TRBD1	TRBJ1-5	CASSRTGDGNQPQHF	TGCGCCAGCAGCCGTACAGGGGATGGCAATCAGCCCCAGCATTTT
TRBV29-1	once	NA	TRBJ1-1	CSAGSTGFTEAFF	TGCAGCGCCGGCTCGACAGGATTCACTGAAGCTTTCTTT
TRBV11-3	NA	TRBD2	TRBJ2-1	CASSLGRDYPDHEQFF	TGTGCCAGCAGCTTAGGGCGGGACTACCCTGACCATGAGCAGTTCTTC